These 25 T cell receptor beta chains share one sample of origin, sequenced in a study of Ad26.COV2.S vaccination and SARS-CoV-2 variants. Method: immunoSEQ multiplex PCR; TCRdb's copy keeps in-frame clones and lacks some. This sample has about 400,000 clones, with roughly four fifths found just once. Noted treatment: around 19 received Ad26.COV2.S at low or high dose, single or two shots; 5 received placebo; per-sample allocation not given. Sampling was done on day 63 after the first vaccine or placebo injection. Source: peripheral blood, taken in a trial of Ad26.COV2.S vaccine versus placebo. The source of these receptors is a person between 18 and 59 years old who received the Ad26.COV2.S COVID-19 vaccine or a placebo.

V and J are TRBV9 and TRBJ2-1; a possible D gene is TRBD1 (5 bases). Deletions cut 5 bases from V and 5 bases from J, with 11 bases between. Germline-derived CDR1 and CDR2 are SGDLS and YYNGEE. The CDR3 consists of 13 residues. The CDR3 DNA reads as TGTGCCAGCAGGAATGACAGCGACAATGAGCAGTTCTTC. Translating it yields CASRNDSDNEQFF.

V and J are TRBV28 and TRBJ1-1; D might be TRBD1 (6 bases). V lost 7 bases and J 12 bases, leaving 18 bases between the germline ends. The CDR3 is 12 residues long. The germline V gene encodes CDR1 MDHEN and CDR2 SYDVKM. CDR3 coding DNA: TGTGCCAGCAAAAACAGGGTTAAGGAAACTTTCTTT. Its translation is CASKNRVKETFF.

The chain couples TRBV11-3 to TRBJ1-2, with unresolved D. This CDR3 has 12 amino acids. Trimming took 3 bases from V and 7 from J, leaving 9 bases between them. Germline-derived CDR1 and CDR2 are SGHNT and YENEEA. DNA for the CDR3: TGTGCCAGCAGCTTGGGGTTTGGTGGCTACACCTTC. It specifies CASSLGFGGYTF.

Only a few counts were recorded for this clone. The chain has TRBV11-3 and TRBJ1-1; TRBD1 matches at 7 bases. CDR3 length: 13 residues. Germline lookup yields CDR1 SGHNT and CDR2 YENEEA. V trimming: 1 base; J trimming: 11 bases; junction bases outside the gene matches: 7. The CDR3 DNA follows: TGTGCCAGCAGCTTAGTGAGACAGGGCCATGCTTTCTTT. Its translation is CASSLVRQGHAFF.

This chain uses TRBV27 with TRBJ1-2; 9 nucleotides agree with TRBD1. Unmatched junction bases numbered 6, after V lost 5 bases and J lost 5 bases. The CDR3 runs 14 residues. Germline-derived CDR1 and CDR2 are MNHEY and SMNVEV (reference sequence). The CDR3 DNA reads TGTGCCAGCAGTCTTCGGGGGACAGGGTATGGCTACACCTTC. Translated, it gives CASSLRGTGYGYTF.

The CDR3 is CASSQGTPPHYNEQFF. CDR3 in DNA: TGTGCCAGCAGCCAAGGTACCCCCCCTCACTACAATGAGCAGTTCTTC. The V call is TRBV3-1 (or the pseudogene TRBV3-2), the J call TRBJ2-1; D gene uncertain. There are 16 residues in the CDR3. The germline V gene encodes CDR1 LGHDT and CDR2 YNNKEL (reference sequence). Trimming pared 1 base from V and 3 bases from J, leaving 13 bases between.

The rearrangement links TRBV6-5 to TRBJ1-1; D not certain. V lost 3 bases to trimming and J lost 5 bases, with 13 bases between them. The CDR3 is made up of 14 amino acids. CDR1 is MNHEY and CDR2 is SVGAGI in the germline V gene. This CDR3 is CASSYGVRKTEAFF. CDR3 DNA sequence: TGTGCCAGCAGTTATGGCGTCCGGAAGACTGAAGCTTTCTTT.

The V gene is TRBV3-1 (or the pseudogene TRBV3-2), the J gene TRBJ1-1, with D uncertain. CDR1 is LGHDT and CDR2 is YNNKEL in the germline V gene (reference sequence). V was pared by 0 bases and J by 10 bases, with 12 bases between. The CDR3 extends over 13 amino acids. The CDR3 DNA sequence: TGTGCCAGCAGCCAAGATCCCGGGGAGGGAGCTTTCTTT. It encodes CASSQDPGEGAFF.

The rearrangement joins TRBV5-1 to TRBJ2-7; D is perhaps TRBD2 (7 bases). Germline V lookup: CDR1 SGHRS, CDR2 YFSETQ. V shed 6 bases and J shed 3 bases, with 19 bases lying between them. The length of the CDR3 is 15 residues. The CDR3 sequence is CASMSVPGGDYEQYF. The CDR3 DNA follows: TGCGCCAGCATGTCCGTTCCGGGGGGCGACTACGAGCAGTACTTC.

CDR3 bases: TGTGCCAGCAGTTTCAGGGTGGATGGCTACACCTTC. It specifies CASSFRVDGYTF. The chain carries TRBV12-3 or TRBV12-4 and TRBJ1-2; TRBD1 might be the D (5 bases). V gave up 3 bases and J gave up 6 bases, with 8 bases separating them. The CDR3 loop spans 12 amino acids.

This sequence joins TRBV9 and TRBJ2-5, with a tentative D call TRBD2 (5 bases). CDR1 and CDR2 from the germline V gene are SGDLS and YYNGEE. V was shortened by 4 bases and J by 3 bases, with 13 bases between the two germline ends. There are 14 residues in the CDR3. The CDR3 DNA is TGTGCCAGCAGCTCCCGTTTCGGGGAAGAGACCCAGTACTTC. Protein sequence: CASSSRFGEETQYF. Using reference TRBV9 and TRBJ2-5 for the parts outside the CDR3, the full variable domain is DSGVTQTPKHLITATGQRVTLRCSPRSGDLSVYWYQQSLDQGLQFLIQYYNGEERAKGNILERFSAQQFPDLHSELNLSSLELGDSALYFCASSSRFGEETQYFGPGTRLLVL.

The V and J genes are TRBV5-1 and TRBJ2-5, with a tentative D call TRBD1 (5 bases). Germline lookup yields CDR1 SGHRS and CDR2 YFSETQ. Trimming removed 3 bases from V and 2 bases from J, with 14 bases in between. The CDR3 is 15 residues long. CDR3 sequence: CASSSSRQKQETQYF. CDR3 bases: TGCGCCAGCAGCTCATCCCGACAGAAACAAGAGACCCAGTACTTC. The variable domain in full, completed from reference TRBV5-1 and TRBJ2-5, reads KAGVTQTPRYLIKTRGQQVTLSCSPISGHRSVSWYQQTPGQGLQFLFEYFSETQRNKGNFPGRFSGRQFSNSRSEMNVSTLELGDSALYLCASSSSRQKQETQYFGPGTRLLVL.

The CDR3 sequence: CASSTRGTENTEAFF. Written as DNA, the CDR3 is TGTGCCAGTAGTACACGCGGGACAGAGAACACTGAAGCTTTCTTT. The genes are TRBV19 and TRBJ1-1, with TRBD1 matching 7 bases. The CDR3 totals 15 residues. In germline, CDR1 is LNHDA, CDR2 SQIVND (reference sequence). V shed 4 bases and J 1 base; nucleotides not matched to a gene: 6.

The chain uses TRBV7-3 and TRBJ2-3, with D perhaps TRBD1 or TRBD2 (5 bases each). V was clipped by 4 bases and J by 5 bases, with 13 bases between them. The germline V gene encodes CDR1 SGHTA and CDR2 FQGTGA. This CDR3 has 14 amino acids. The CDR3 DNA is TGTGCCAGCAGCTCTCTCGGGGCTAAAGATACGCAGTATTTT. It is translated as CASSSLGAKDTQYF.

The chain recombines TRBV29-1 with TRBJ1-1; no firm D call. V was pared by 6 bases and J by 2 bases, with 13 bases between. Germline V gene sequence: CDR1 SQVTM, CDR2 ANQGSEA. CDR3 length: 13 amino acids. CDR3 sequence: CSVTEGRNTEAFF. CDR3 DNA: TGCAGCGTGACGGAAGGGCGTAACACTGAAGCTTTCTTT. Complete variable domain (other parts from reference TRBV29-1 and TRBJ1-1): SAVISQKPSRDICQRGTSLTIQCQVDSQVTMMFWYRQQPGQSLTLIATANQGSEATYESGFVIDKFPISRPNLTFSTLTVSNMSPEDSSIYLCSVTEGRNTEAFFGQGTRLTVV.

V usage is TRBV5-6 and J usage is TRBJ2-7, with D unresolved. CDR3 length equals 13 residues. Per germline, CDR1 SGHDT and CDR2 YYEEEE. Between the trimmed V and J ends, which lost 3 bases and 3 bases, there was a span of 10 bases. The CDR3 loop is CASSSNGIYEQYF. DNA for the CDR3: TGTGCCAGCAGCTCTAACGGAATCTACGAGCAGTACTTC.

CDR3 nucleotides: TGTGCCAGCAGTTACTCAGTTGAATACGAGCAGTACTTC. As protein: CASSYSVEYEQYF. The chain couples TRBV6-2 or TRBV6-3 to TRBJ2-7; D unresolved. Germline values: CDR1 MNHEY, CDR2 SVGEGT. The CDR3 contains 13 residues. Trimming took off 0 bases at V and 4 bases at J, with 7 bases between the two ends.

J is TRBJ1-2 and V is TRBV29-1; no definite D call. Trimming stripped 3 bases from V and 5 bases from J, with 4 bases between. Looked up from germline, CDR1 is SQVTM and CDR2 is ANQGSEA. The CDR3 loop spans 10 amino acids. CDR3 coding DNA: TGCAGCGTTGAGGGGTATGGCTACACCTTC. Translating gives CSVEGYGYTF.

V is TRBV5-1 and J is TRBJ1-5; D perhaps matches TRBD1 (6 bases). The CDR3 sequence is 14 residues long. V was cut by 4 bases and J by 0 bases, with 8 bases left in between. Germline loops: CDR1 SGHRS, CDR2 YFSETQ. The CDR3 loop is CASSPTGSNQPQHF. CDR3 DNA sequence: TGCGCCAGCAGCCCGACAGGTAGCAATCAGCCCCAGCATTTT.

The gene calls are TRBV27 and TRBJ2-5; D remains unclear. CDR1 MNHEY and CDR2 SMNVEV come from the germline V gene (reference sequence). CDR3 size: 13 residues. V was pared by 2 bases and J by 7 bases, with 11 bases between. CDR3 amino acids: CASSLRNSGTQYF. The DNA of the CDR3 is TGTGCCAGCAGTTTACGGAACTCGGGGACCCAGTACTTC.

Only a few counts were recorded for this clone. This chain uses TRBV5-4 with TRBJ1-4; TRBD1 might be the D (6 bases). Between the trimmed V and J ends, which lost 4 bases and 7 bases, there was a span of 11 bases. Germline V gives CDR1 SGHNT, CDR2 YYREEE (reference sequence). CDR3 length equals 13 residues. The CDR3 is CASSTTGSEKLFF. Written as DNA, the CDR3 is TGTGCCAGCAGCACGACAGGAAGTGAAAAACTGTTTTTT.

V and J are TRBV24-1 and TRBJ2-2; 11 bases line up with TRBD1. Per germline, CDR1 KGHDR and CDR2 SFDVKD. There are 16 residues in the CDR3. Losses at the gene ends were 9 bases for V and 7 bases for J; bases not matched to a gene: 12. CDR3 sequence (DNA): TGTGCCACCGCTTCAAGGACAGGGGGCCGGATCGGGGAGCTGTTTTTT. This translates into CATASRTGGRIGELFF.

The CDR3 here is CASSPQGRVITEAFF. DNA for the CDR3: TGTGCCAGCAGCCCCCAGGGCAGGGTTATCACTGAAGCTTTCTTT. V gene TRBV9 combines with J gene TRBJ1-1; tentatively, D is TRBD1 (5 bases). The germline V gene has CDR1 SGDLS and CDR2 YYNGEE. V dropped 4 bases and J dropped 4 bases, with 17 bases sitting between them. This CDR3 has 15 amino acids.

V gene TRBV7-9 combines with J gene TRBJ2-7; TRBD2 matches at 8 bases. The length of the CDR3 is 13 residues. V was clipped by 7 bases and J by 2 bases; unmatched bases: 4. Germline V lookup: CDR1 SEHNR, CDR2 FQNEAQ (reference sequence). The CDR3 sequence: CASTAGGTYEQYF. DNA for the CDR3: TGTGCCAGCACCGCGGGGGGAACCTACGAGCAGTACTTC.

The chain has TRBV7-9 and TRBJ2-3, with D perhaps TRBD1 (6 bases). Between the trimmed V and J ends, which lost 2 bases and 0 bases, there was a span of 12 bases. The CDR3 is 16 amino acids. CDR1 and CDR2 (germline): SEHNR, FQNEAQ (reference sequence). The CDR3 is CASSLTTGPSTDTQYF. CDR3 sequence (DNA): TGTGCCAGCAGCTTAACCACAGGGCCGAGCACAGATACGCAGTATTTT.